This T cell receptor beta chain is drawn from a study of T cells in localized non-small cell lung cancer. Study conclusions and caveats: Investigators sequenced only a single tumor region, leaving heterogeneity possible. The study detected a median about 50 of the top 100 tumor clones in adjacent lung. Increased T cell density in blood showed an association with longer overall survival. Adjacent uninvolved lung had the highest clonality, suggesting focused antigen responses.

TCRdb's copy holds only in-frame clones and misses some; the assay was immunoSEQ multiplex PCR. The sample has approximately 35,000 clones; under 95% are singletons. CDR3 length equals 16 residues. Per germline, CDR1 MNHEY and CDR2 SMNVEV (reference sequence). V lost 3 bases and J lost 7; bases outside the gene matches: 10. Note on this clone: The antigen is not known.

V is TRBV27 and J is TRBJ2-2; 8 bases are shared with TRBD1. This sequence originates from an older female donor with stage II lung adenocarcinoma. Sequenced material: peripheral blood mononuclear cells, taken before any cancer treatment. The CDR3 is CASSFSRGRQDGELFF. The CDR3 coding sequence is TGTGCCAGCAGTTTTAGCAGGGGGCGGCAGGACGGGGAGCTGTTTTTT.